This T cell receptor beta chain was identified in a study of blood T cells in healthy people across ages. Primed by a sample-barcoded 5' primer and a J-beta primer mix, a second PCR proceeded for 7 to 11 cycles. Each cDNA molecule was tagged by a template-switch adaptor with 12 random nucleotides. TCRdb used MiXCR to reprocess the 5' RACE reads, holding one entry per CDR3 protein. Of hundreds of thousands of distinct CDR3 sequences listed, 40% to 45% are singletons. The ends were cut back, 5 bases at V and 11 bases at J, with 18 bases in the middle. This CDR3 has 13 amino acids. Germline V lookup: CDR1 LGHNT, CDR2 FRNRAP. The study's findings and limits: Unknown CMV status may confound age-related changes in expanded clones.

On this clonotype: Its target is not known. This may come from a read error, since a much larger clone is one base off.

The clonotype originates from a man aged 80 or over in good health. The sample consisted of blood. The V call is TRBV12-5, the J call TRBJ2-5; weak D call: TRBD2 (6 bases). The CDR3 DNA sequence: TGTGCTAGTGGTGTACACCTCGGGGGTGAGCAGTACTTC. This translates into CASGVHLGGEQYF.